This T cell receptor beta chain was documented in a study of blood T cell repertoires in COVID-19. Study-wide context: Specimens from acute and convalescent COVID-19 originated in the United States, Italy and Spain.

Source study methods: Researchers report that nucleated cell counts were estimated from reference gene primer amplification. Assay: immunoSEQ multiplex PCR; the TCRdb copy retains only in-frame clones and omits some. V, J and clone size were drawn from that table, and D and trimming were deduced from the DNA. The profile shows about 130,000 clones, less than 85% of them singletons. This CDR3 has 17 amino acids. The trim removed 6 bases at V and 8 bases at J, leaving 19 bases unmatched. Germline loops: CDR1 LGHNT, CDR2 FRNRAP. Sequencing was carried out using peripheral blood. The receptor was isolated from a woman aged 80 or over with acute or convalescent COVID-19. V usage is TRBV12-5 and J usage is TRBJ2-1, with 7 positions matching TRBD2. The CDR3 loop reads CASGNDRLGGLWDEQFF. The CDR3 DNA reads TGTGCTAGTGGAAATGATCGGTTGGGAGGGCTGTGGGATGAGCAGTTCTTC.